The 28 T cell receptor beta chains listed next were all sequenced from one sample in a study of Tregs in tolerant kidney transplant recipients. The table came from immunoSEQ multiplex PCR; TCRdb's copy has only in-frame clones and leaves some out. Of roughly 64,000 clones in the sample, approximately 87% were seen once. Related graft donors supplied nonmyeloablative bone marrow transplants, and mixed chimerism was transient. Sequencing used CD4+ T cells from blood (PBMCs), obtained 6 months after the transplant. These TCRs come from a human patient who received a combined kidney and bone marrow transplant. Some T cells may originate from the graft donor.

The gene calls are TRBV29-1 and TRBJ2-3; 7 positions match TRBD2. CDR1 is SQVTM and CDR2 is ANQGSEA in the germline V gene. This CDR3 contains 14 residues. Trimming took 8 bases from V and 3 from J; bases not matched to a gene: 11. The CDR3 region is CSTLGGRGTDTQYF. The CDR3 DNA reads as TGCAGCACCTTGGGCGGGAGAGGGACAGATACGCAGTATTTT.

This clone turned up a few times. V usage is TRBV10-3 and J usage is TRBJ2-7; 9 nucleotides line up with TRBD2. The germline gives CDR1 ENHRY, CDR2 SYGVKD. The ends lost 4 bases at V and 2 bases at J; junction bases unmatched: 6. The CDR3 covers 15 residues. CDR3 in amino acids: CAISVLSGSTYEQYF. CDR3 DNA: TGTGCCATCAGTGTCCTTAGCGGGAGCACCTACGAGCAGTACTTC.

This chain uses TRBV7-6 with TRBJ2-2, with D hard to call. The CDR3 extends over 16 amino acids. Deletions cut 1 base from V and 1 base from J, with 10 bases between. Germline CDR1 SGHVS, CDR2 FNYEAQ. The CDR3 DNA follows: TGTGCCAGCAGCTTAGATCTGGGCCTGAACACCGGGGAGCTGTTTTTT. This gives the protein CASSLDLGLNTGELFF. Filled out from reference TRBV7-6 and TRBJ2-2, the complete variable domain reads GAGVSQSPRYKVTKRGQDVALRCDPISGHVSLYWYRQALGQGPEFLTYFNYEAQQDKSGLPNDRFSAERPEGSISTLTIQRTEQRDSAMYRCASSLDLGLNTGELFFGEGSRLTVL.

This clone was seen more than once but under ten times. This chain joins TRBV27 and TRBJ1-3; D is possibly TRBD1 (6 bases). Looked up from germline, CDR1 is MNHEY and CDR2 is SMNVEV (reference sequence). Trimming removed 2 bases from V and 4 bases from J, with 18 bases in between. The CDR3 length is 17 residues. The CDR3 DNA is TGTGCCAGCAGTTTAGGGGTAGCGGGGGCTGGAGGAAACACCATATATTTT. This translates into CASSLGVAGAGGNTIYF.

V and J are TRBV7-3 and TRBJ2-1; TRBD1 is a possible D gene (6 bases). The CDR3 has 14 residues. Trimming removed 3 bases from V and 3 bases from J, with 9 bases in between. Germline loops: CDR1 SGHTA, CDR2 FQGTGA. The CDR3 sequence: CASSLTGFYNEQFF. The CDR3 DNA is TGTGCCAGCAGCTTGACAGGATTCTACAATGAGCAGTTCTTC.

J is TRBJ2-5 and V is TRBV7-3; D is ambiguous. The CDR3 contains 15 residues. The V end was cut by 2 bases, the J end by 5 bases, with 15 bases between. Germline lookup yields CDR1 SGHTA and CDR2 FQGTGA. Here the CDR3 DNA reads TGTGCCAGCAGCTTACACGGAACGGTGGAGGAGACCCAGTACTTC. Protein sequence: CASSLHGTVEETQYF.

CDR3 in amino acids: CASSPGTGARNTEAFF. CDR3 bases: TGTGCCAGCTCACCAGGAACAGGGGCTCGGAACACTGAAGCTTTCTTT. The chain links TRBV18 to TRBJ1-1, with TRBD1 identical over 7 bases. V shed 2 bases, J shed 1 base, and the junction held 7 bases outside the gene matches. The CDR3 runs to 16 residues. CDR1 is KGHSH, CDR2 LQKENI, per germline. The full variable domain, completed using reference TRBV18 and TRBJ1-1, is NAGVMQNPRHLVRRRGQEARLRCSPMKGHSHVYWYRQLPEEGLKFMVYLQKENIIDESGMPKERFSAEFPKEGPSILRIQQVVRGDSAAYFCASSPGTGARNTEAFFGQGTRLTVV.

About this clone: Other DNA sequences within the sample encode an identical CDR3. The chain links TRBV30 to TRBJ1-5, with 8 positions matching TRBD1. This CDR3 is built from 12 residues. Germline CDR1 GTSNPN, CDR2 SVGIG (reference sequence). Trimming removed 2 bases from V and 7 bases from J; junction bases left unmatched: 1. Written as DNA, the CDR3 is TGTGCCTGGAGTAGACAGGGGCAGCCCCAGCATTTT. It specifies CAWSRQGQPQHF.

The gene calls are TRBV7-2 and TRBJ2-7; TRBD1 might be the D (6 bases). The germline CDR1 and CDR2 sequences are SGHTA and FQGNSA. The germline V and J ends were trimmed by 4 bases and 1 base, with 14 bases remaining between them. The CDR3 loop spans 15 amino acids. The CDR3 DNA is TGTGCCAGCAGCTGGGGGCGGCAGGGTTCCTACGAGCAGTACTTC. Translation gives CASSWGRQGSYEQYF.

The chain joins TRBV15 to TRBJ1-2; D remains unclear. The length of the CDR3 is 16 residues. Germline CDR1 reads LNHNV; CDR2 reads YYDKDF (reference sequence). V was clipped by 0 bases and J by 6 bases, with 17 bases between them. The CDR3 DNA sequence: TGTGCCACCAGCAGAGATCGAGGAAATCCGGCGAATGGCTACACCTTC. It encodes CATSRDRGNPANGYTF.

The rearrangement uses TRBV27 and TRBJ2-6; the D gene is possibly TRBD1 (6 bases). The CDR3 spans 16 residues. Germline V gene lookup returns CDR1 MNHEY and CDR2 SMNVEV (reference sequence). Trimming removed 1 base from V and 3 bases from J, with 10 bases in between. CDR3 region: CASSLFSGDGANVLTF. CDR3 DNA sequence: TGTGCCAGCAGTTTATTTTCAGGGGATGGGGCCAACGTCCTGACTTTC.

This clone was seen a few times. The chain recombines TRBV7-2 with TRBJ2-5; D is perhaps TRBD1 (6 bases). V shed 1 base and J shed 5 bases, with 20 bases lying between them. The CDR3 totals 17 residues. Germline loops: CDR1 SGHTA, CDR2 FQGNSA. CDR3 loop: CASSLGRGIGARETQYF. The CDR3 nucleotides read TGTGCCAGCAGCTTAGGAAGGGGGATAGGGGCGCGTGAGACCCAGTACTTC.

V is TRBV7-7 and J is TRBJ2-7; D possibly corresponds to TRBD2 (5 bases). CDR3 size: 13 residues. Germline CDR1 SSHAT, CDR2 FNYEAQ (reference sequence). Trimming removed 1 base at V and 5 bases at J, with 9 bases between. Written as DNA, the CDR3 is TGTGCCAGCAGCTTAGGAGGGATGGACGAGCAGTACTTC. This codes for CASSLGGMDEQYF.

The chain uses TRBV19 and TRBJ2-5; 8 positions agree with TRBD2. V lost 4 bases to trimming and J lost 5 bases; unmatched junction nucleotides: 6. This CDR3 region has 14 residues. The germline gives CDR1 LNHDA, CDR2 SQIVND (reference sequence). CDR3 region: CASSNGGAGETQYF. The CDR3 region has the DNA TGTGCCAGTAGTAACGGGGGGGCGGGGGAGACCCAGTACTTC.

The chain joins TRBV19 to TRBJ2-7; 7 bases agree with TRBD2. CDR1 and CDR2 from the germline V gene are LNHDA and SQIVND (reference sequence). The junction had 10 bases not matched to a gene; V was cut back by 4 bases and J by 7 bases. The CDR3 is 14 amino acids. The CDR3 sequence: CASSTLGTIGEQYF. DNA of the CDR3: TGTGCCAGTAGTACCTTAGGGACTATCGGGGAGCAGTACTTC.

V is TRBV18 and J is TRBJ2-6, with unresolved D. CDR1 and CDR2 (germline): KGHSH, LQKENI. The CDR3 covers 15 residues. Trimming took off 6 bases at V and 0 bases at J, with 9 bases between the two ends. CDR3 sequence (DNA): TGTGCCAGCTCGGCAGGCAACTCTGGGGCCAACGTCCTGACTTTC. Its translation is CASSAGNSGANVLTF.

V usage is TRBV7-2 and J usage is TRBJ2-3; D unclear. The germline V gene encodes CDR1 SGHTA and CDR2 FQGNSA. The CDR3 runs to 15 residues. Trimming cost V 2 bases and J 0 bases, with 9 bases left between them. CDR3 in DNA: TGTGCCAGCAGCTTAATCTTCGGTAGCACAGATACGCAGTATTTT. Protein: CASSLIFGSTDTQYF.

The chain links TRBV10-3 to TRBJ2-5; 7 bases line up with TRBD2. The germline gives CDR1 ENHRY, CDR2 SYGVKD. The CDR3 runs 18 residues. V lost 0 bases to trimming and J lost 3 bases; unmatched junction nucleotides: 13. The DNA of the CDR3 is TGTGCCATCAGTGAGTCGAAATCGGCTAGCGGCTATAAAGAGACCCAGTACTTC. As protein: CAISESKSASGYKETQYF.

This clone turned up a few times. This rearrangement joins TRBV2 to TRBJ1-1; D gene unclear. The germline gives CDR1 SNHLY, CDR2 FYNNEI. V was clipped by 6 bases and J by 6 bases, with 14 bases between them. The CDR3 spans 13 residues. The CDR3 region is CASRSPVFSEAFF. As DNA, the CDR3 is TGTGCCAGCAGGTCCCCCGTCTTCTCTGAAGCTTTCTTT.

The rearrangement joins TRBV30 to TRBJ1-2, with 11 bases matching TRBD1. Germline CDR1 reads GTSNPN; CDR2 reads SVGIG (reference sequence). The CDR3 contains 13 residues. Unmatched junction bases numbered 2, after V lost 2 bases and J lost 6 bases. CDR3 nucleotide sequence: TGTGCCTGGAGTAGGGACAGGGGGGATGGCTACACCTTC. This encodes CAWSRDRGDGYTF.

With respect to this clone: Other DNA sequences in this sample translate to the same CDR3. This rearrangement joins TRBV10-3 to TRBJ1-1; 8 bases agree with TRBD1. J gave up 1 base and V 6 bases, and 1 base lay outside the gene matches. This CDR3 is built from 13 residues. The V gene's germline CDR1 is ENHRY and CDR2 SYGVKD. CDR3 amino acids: CAIRTGENTEAFF. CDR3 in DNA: TGTGCCATCAGGACAGGGGAGAACACTGAAGCTTTCTTT.

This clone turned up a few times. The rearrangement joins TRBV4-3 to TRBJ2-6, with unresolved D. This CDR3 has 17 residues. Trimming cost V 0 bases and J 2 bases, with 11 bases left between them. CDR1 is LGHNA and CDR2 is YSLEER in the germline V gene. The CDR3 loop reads CASSQDQSHPGANVLTF. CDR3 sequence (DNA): TGCGCCAGCAGCCAAGATCAAAGCCATCCTGGGGCCAACGTCCTGACTTTC.

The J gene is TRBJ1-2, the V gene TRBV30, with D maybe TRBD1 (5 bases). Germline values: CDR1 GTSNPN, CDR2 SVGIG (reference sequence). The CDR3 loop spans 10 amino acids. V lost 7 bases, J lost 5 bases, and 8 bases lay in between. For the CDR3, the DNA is TGTGCCTTTGACAGATATGGCTACACCTTC. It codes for CAFDRYGYTF.

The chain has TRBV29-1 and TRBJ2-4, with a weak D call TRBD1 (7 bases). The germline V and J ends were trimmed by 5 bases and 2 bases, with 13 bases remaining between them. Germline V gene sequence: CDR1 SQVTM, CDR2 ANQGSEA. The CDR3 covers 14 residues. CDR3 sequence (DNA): TGCAGCGTTCAGGGGGGACTCTCCAAAAACATTCAGTACTTC. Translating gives CSVQGGLSKNIQYF. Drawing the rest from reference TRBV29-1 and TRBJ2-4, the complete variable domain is SAVISQKPSRDICQRGTSLTIQCQVDSQVTMMFWYRQQPGQSLTLIATANQGSEATYESGFVIDKFPISRPNLTFSTLTVSNMSPEDSSIYLCSVQGGLSKNIQYFGAGTRLSVL.

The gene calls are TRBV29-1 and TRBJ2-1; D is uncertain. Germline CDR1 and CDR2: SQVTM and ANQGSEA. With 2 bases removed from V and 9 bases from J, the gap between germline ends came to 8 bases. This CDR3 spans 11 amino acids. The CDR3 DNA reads TGCAGCGTTGAACGGGTACTTGAGCAGTTCTTC. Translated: CSVERVLEQFF.

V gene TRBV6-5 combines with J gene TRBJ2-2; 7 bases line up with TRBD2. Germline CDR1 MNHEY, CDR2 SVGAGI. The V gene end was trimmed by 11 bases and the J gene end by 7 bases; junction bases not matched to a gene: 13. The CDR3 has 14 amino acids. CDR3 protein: CAGLGGRAGGELFF. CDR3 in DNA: TGTGCCGGTCTGGGAGGGAGGGCCGGCGGGGAGCTGTTTTTT.

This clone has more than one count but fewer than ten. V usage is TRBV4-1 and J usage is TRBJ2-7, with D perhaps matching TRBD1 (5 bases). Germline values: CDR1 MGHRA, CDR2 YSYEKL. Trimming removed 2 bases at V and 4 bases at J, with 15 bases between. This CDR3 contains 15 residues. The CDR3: CASSQRQGSWYEQYF. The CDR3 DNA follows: TGCGCCAGCAGCCAACGGCAGGGTAGTTGGTACGAGCAGTACTTC.

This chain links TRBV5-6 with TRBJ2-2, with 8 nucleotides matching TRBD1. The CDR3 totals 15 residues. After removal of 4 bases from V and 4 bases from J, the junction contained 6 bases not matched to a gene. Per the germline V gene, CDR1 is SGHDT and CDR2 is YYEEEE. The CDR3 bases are TGTGCCAGCAGCACCTACACAGGGGGCACCGGGGAGCTGTTTTTT. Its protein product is CASSTYTGGTGELFF.